The 28 T cell receptor beta chains below all came from one sample that was sequenced in a study of response to subunit inactivated influenza vaccine. One entry per CDR3 protein, called by TCRdb with MiXCR from the RT-PCR reads. There are 650,000 to 800,000 distinct CDR3 sequences in the sample; about 15% occur only once, and less than 7% lies in the top ten. Source: PBMCs from blood, taken 14 to 15 days before vaccination. The receptors originated from a man aged 45 to 65 who received an inactivated influenza vaccine.

The sample holds many counts of this clonotype. This chain links TRBV7-2 with TRBJ1-1, with D uncertain. The CDR3 length is 14 residues. V lost 2 bases, J lost 0 bases, and 7 bases lay in between. Germline V gene data show CDR1 as SGHTA and CDR2 as FQGNSA. This chain's CDR3 is CASSLMGMNTEAFF. The CDR3 DNA follows: TGTGCCAGCAGCTTAATGGGCATGAACACTGAAGCTTTCTTT.

The table lists this clonotype with a few counts. The V and J genes are TRBV6-1 and TRBJ2-7, with TRBD1 matching over 7 bases. This CDR3 is 12 amino acids long. In germline, CDR1 is MNHNS, CDR2 SASEGT. J was trimmed by 4 bases and V by 7 bases; bases with no gene match: 4. The CDR3 reads CASNRGAYEQYF. CDR3 in DNA: TGTGCCAGCAACAGGGGAGCTTACGAGCAGTACTTC.

This clonotype was counted only a few times. The V gene is TRBV5-5, the J gene TRBJ1-1, with D possibly TRBD1 on 5 matching bases. V was cut by 1 base and J by 6 bases, with 10 bases left in between. The CDR3 is 13 amino acids. Germline lookup yields CDR1 SGHKS and CDR2 YYEKEE (reference sequence). CDR3 region: CASSLRQSPEAFF. The CDR3 DNA reads TGTGCCAGCAGCTTGAGACAGAGCCCTGAAGCTTTCTTT.

The rearrangement uses TRBV9 and TRBJ1-6; no clear D. V was trimmed by 1 base and J by 0 bases, leaving 8 bases between them. Germline V lookup: CDR1 SGDLS, CDR2 YYNGEE. The CDR3 totals 16 residues. CDR3 residues: CASSVTGSSYNSPLHF. DNA for the CDR3: TGTGCCAGCAGCGTAACTGGAAGCTCCTATAATTCACCCCTCCACTTT.

V usage is TRBV10-3 and J usage is TRBJ2-1; the D call may be TRBD1 or TRBD2 (5 bases each). This CDR3 spans 15 amino acids. Germline CDR1 is ENHRY and CDR2 is SYGVKD. Trimming took off 0 bases at V and 7 bases at J, with 13 bases between the two ends. Here the CDR3 DNA reads TGTGCCATCAGTGAGTCGGGGACCCCAGGGAATGAGCAGTTCTTC. It yields the protein CAISESGTPGNEQFF.

There are many counts of this clonotype. This rearrangement joins TRBV12-3 or TRBV12-4 to TRBJ1-4; D remains ambiguous. The germline V and J ends were trimmed by 6 bases and 7 bases, with 18 bases remaining between them. CDR3 length equals 15 residues. The CDR3 coding sequence is TGTGCCAGCAGACCCGACCCCTGGAGTGGTGAAAAACTGTTTTTT. It specifies CASRPDPWSGEKLFF.

This clonotype has more than one count but fewer than ten. The rearrangement uses TRBV4-3 and TRBJ2-7, with 8 nucleotides matching TRBD2. The germline V gene encodes CDR1 LGHNA and CDR2 YSLEER. The CDR3 is made up of 16 amino acids. The V and J ends lost 1 base and 0 bases, in that order; junction bases with no gene match: 5. CDR3 nucleotide sequence: TGCGCCAGCAGCCAAGCGGTAGCGGGGTACTCCTACGAGCAGTACTTC. Translating gives CASSQAVAGYSYEQYF.

This clonotype was recorded a few times. The chain links TRBV12-3 or TRBV12-4 to TRBJ2-1; 8 bases fit TRBD1. V trimming: 5 bases; J trimming: 15 bases; junction bases outside the gene matches: 9. This CDR3 is 12 amino acids long. This chain's CDR3 is CASSLQGGLRFF. The DNA for the CDR3 is TGTGCCAGCAGTCTACAGGGGGGCCTGAGGTTCTTC.

This clonotype was seen only a few times. The chain recombines TRBV5-1 with TRBJ2-7, with 9 positions matching TRBD1. The CDR3 totals 14 residues. The ends lost 5 bases at V and 1 base at J; junction bases unmatched: 4. CDR1 is SGHRS, CDR2 YFSETQ, per germline. The CDR3 DNA sequence: TGCGCCAGCAGAAGCGGACAGGGGTCCTACGAGCAGTACTTC. Protein: CASRSGQGSYEQYF.

This clonotype was found many times. This chain joins TRBV12-3 or TRBV12-4 and TRBJ2-5, with a possible D match to TRBD2 (5 bases). The CDR3 is made up of 15 amino acids. V gave up 5 bases and J gave up 1 base, with 14 bases separating them. The CDR3 coding sequence is TGTGCCAGCAGTCCTCCGGGATTTACCCAAGAGACCCAGTACTTC. It translates to CASSPPGFTQETQYF.

This chain links TRBV20-1 with TRBJ2-7, with a tentative D call TRBD2 (5 bases). There are 12 residues in the CDR3. Germline CDR1 and CDR2: DFQATT and SNEGSKA (reference sequence). V lost 7 bases, J lost 7 bases, and 17 bases lay in between. As DNA, the CDR3 is TGCAGTGTCGGAAGGACTCCGCGGGAGCAGTACTTC. The encoded protein is CSVGRTPREQYF.

This chain joins TRBV4-3 and TRBJ2-5, with D perhaps matching TRBD2 (6 bases). Germline V gives CDR1 LGHNA, CDR2 YSLEER. V lost 0 bases to trimming and J lost 4 bases, with 12 bases between them. The CDR3 consists of 15 residues. CDR3 sequence: CASSQDSGMVETQYF. In DNA, the CDR3 is TGCGCCAGCAGCCAAGATAGCGGCATGGTAGAGACCCAGTACTTC.

DNA for the CDR3: TGTGCCAGCAGTTTAAGGGAGGGCCGGACGGGAGGCTACACCTTC. Amino acids: CASSLREGRTGGYTF. The rearrangement joins TRBV27 to TRBJ1-2, with D uncertain. CDR1 is MNHEY and CDR2 is SMNVEV in the germline V gene (reference sequence). This CDR3 has 15 residues. Trimming stripped 2 bases from V and 8 bases from J, with 18 bases between.

V usage is TRBV28 and J usage is TRBJ1-2, with D perhaps matching TRBD1 (5 bases). With 7 bases removed from V and 1 base from J, the gap between germline ends came to 19 bases. Germline lookup yields CDR1 MDHEN and CDR2 SYDVKM. The CDR3 sequence is 16 residues long. Here the CDR3 reads CASITMDNLNNYGYTF. CDR3 coding DNA: TGTGCCAGCATTACTATGGACAACCTAAATAACTATGGCTACACCTTC.

A few counts support this clonotype. The chain employs TRBV10-3 and TRBJ2-3; 8 nucleotides match TRBD1. Unmatched junction bases numbered 14, after V lost 11 bases and J lost 4 bases. Germline lookup yields CDR1 ENHRY and CDR2 SYGVKD. The CDR3 contains 15 residues. The CDR3 sequence is CAAKEAGGLSDTQYF. The CDR3 nucleotides are TGTGCCGCCAAGGAGGCAGGGGGCCTGTCAGATACGCAGTATTTT.

This clonotype was recorded a few times. The chain is built from TRBV5-1 and TRBJ2-7; D possibly corresponds to TRBD2 (5 bases). The length of the CDR3 is 14 residues. V was trimmed by 9 bases and J by 1 base, leaving 17 bases between them. Germline CDR1 and CDR2: SGHRS and YFSETQ. The CDR3 is CATKIRESSYEQYF. The CDR3 DNA follows: TGCGCCACCAAAATCCGGGAATCTTCCTACGAGCAGTACTTC. Full variable domain (remainder filled in from reference TRBV5-1 and TRBJ2-7): KAGVTQTPRYLIKTRGQQVTLSCSPISGHRSVSWYQQTPGQGLQFLFEYFSETQRNKGNFPGRFSGRQFSNSRSEMNVSTLELGDSALYLCATKIRESSYEQYFGPGTRLTVT.

This clonotype was counted between two and nine times. The chain employs TRBV4-3 and TRBJ2-3; either TRBD1 or TRBD2 may fit D (5 bases each). The CDR3 is 15 amino acids. Germline CDR1 and CDR2: LGHNA and YSLEER. V shed 4 bases and J shed 0 bases, with 11 bases lying between them. In DNA, the CDR3 is TGCGCCAGCAGCCTTCGAGGGGTTAGCACAGATACGCAGTATTTT. Its protein is CASSLRGVSTDTQYF.

This clonotype was found a few times. V is TRBV6-1 and J is TRBJ2-7; tentatively, D is TRBD2 (6 bases). CDR3 size: 14 residues. The V end lost 10 bases, the J end lost 0 bases, and 16 bases lay between the germline ends. The V gene's germline CDR1 is MNHNS and CDR2 SASEGT. The DNA of the CDR3 is TGTGCCACCCTTGACAGAGCGGGCTCCTACGAGCAGTACTTC. This gives the protein CATLDRAGSYEQYF.

This clonotype has only a few counts. In nucleotides, the CDR3 is TGCAGTGCCATAGACAGGGGGAATCAGCCCCAGCATTTT. Its translation: CSAIDRGNQPQHF. The chain couples TRBV20-1 to TRBJ1-5; 9 bases match TRBD1. This CDR3 has 13 amino acids. Per germline, CDR1 DFQATT and CDR2 SNEGSKA (reference sequence). V shed 6 bases, J shed 4 bases, and the junction held 4 bases outside the gene matches.

The chain is built from TRBV13 and TRBJ2-2, with D unresolved. V lost 5 bases and J 7 bases, leaving 5 bases between the germline ends. The CDR3 is made up of 11 amino acids. Germline V gene sequence: CDR1 PRHDT, CDR2 FYEKMQ (reference sequence). CDR3 protein: CASSRVGELFF. DNA for the CDR3: TGTGCCAGCAGCCGAGTCGGGGAGCTGTTTTTT.

V and J are TRBV6-5 and TRBJ2-3; 7 nucleotides align to TRBD1. V shed 0 bases, J shed 1 base, and the junction held 7 bases outside the gene matches. Germline V gene lookup returns CDR1 MNHEY and CDR2 SVGAGI. The CDR3 has 17 amino acids. The CDR3 reads CASSYSIWDRRTDTQYF. The CDR3 DNA is TGTGCCAGCAGTTACTCGATTTGGGACAGACGCACAGATACGCAGTATTTT.

This clonotype was detected only a few times. This chain connects TRBV5-1 to TRBJ2-1; D is possibly TRBD2 (7 bases). The V gene's germline CDR1 is SGHRS and CDR2 YFSETQ. The CDR3 extends over 15 amino acids. V dropped 0 bases and J dropped 8 bases, with 15 bases sitting between them. CDR3 DNA sequence: TGCGCCAGCAGCTTGGTGGGGGGGGGCGTCGATGAGCAGTTCTTC. Amino acids: CASSLVGGGVDEQFF.

This clonotype was seen repeatedly, ten times or more. This sequence joins TRBV7-9 and TRBJ2-1, with TRBD2 matching 10 bases. V shed 6 bases and J 3 bases; nucleotides not matched to a gene: 5. This CDR3 contains 15 residues. Germline CDR1 and CDR2: SEHNR and FQNEAQ (reference sequence). The CDR3 bases are TGTGCCAGCAGTCCAACTAGCGGGGACTACAATGAGCAGTTCTTC. Translating gives CASSPTSGDYNEQFF.

This sequence joins TRBV11-2 and TRBJ2-1; 10 nucleotides match TRBD1. The CDR3 spans 17 residues. Germline V gene lookup returns CDR1 SGHAT and CDR2 FQNNGV. Germline trimming cut 4 bases from V and 5 bases from J; bases unmatched to any gene: 11. The CDR3 loop is CASSSLRRDRGNNEQFF. The CDR3 nucleotides read TGTGCCAGCAGCTCCCTAAGGAGGGACAGGGGCAACAATGAGCAGTTCTTC.

This clonotype came up many times. The rearrangement links TRBV20-1 to TRBJ2-7; possibly TRBD2 for D (5 bases). Per germline, CDR1 DFQATT and CDR2 SNEGSKA (reference sequence). The V gene lost 6 bases and the J gene lost 4 bases, with 22 bases spanning the gap. The CDR3 totals 15 residues. The DNA for the CDR3 is TGCAGTGCCCCATTTGTTTGGGCTTCGGGATACGAGCAGTACTTC. Protein product: CSAPFVWASGYEQYF.

This clonotype came up a few times. The chain carries TRBV6-1 and TRBJ2-3; either TRBD1 or TRBD2 may fit D (5 bases each). V dropped 7 bases and J dropped 3 bases, with 11 bases sitting between them. The CDR3 is 13 amino acids. The germline CDR1 and CDR2 sequences are MNHNS and SASEGT. CDR3 in DNA: TGTGCCAGCACCGGATGGGGGACAGATACGCAGTATTTT. Translation gives CASTGWGTDTQYF.

The chain carries TRBV29-1 and TRBJ2-3; D could derive from TRBD1 or TRBD2 (6 bases each). This CDR3 has 13 residues. Germline CDR1 reads SQVTM; CDR2 reads ANQGSEA. Trimming removed 7 bases at V and 1 base at J, with 12 bases between. The CDR3 loop is CSGGARGTDTQYF. CDR3 nucleotides: TGCAGCGGGGGGGCAAGGGGCACAGATACGCAGTATTTT.

V and J are TRBV29-1 and TRBJ2-5; D not resolved. The germline gives CDR1 SQVTM, CDR2 ANQGSEA. With 6 bases removed from V and 5 bases from J, the gap between germline ends came to 22 bases. The CDR3 is 15 residues long. As DNA, the CDR3 is TGCAGCGTCGCCTACGGTGGGCAGAGTCGGGAGACCCAGTACTTC. It is translated as CSVAYGGQSRETQYF.